Listed below are T cell receptor beta chains from one sample, sequenced in a study of blood T cell repertoires in COVID-19. This table comes from immunoSEQ multiplex PCR, and its TCRdb copy is limited to in-frame clones, with some not included. The data hold around 270,000 clones, with 70% to 90% observed a single time. The sample comprised PBMCs or T cells enriched from blood (not recorded which). The source of these receptors is a young woman who had recovered from COVID-19. Both conserved end residues are part of each CDR3. A D gene is named only where the DNA matches it firmly. Expanded clones are given a class, and other clones once, few, many or no size at all.

CASSIITQDYGYTF | TGTGCCAGTAGTATAATTACACAGGACTATGGCTACACCTTC | NA | TRBV19 | NA | TRBJ1-2
CATRGLPGPGELFF | TGTGCCACCCGGGGACTTCCCGGACCCGGGGAGCTGTTTTTT | NA | TRBV28 | NA | TRBJ2-2
CASSQAGGAGYGYTF | TGTGCCAGCAGCCAAGCGGGCGGGGCGGGCTATGGCTACACCTTC | NA | TRBV3-1/TRBV3-2 | NA | TRBJ1-2
CSASLGSPGGYNSPLHF | TGCAGTGCTAGTCTCGGGTCTCCCGGGGGCTATAATTCACCCCTCCACTTT | NA | TRBV20-1 | NA | TRBJ1-6
CASSEQGQETQYF | TGTGCCAGCAGTGAACAGGGGCAAGAGACCCAGTACTTC | NA | TRBV2 | NA | TRBJ2-5
CASSPGGQAEAFF | TGTGCCAGCAGCCCAGGGGGGCAGGCCGAAGCTTTCTTT | TRBD1 | TRBV3-1/TRBV3-2 | NA | TRBJ1-1
CAWQGGFTTNEKLFF | TGTGCCTGGCAGGGAGGTTTTACAACTAATGAAAAACTGTTTTTT | NA | TRBV30 | NA | TRBJ1-4
CAISEAGQAYNSPLHF | TGTGCCATCAGTGAGGCGGGACAGGCCTATAATTCACCCCTCCACTTT | TRBD1 | TRBV10-3 | NA | TRBJ1-6
CASSSSGGGFYEQYF | TGTGCCAGCAGCTCAAGCGGAGGCGGGTTCTACGAGCAGTACTTC | NA | TRBV7-6 | once | TRBJ2-7
CASSSLETNTGELFF | TGTGCCAGCAGTTCCCTAGAGACGAACACCGGGGAGCTGTTTTTT | NA | TRBV6-5 | NA | TRBJ2-2
CASSTYRDDQPQHF | TGTGCCAGCAGTACGTACAGGGACGATCAGCCCCAGCATTTT | NA | TRBV27 | once | TRBJ1-5
CASSPLTGQPQHF | TGTGCCAGCAGTCCCCTTACAGGTCAGCCCCAGCATTTT | NA | TRBV28 | once | TRBJ1-5
CSSRLGASLQETQYF | TGCAGCTCCCGTTTGGGCGCCTCCTTACAAGAGACCCAGTACTTC | NA | TRBV29-1 | many | TRBJ2-5
CASQGGSTDTQYF | TGTGCCAGCCAGGGGGGCAGCACAGATACGCAGTATTTT | NA | TRBV2 | NA | TRBJ2-3
CASVGRDGYTF | TGTGCCAGCGTCGGGAGAGATGGCTACACCTTC | NA | TRBV28 | NA | TRBJ1-2
CASSLGGDSTGSETQYF | TGTGCCAGCAGCTTGGGAGGGGACTCGACAGGGTCGGAGACCCAGTACTTC | NA | TRBV5-8 | NA | TRBJ2-5
CAISVTSGNYEQYF | TGTGCCATCAGCGTGACTAGCGGTAATTACGAGCAGTACTTC | TRBD2 | TRBV10-3 | NA | TRBJ2-7
CANGQARCRQPQHF | TGTGCCAACGGACAGGCCAGGTGTAGGCAGCCCCAGCATTTT | TRBD1 | TRBV6-5 | NA | TRBJ1-5
CASSESSGAADTQYF | TGCGCCAGCAGTGAGTCATCGGGAGCTGCAGATACGCAGTATTTT | NA | TRBV10-2 | NA | TRBJ2-3
CARVLSGSPGEQYF | TGCGCCAGAGTCCTTTCGGGCTCGCCGGGGGAGCAGTACTTC | NA | TRBV10-1 | NA | TRBJ2-7
CAWSLTTDTQYF | TGTGCCTGGAGTCTGACAACAGATACGCAGTATTTT | NA | TRBV30 | NA | TRBJ2-3
CSVERGTGGFSSEQYF | TGCAGCGTTGAACGGGGAACAGGGGGATTTTCCTCCGAGCAGTACTTC | TRBD1 | TRBV29-1 | NA | TRBJ2-7
CASKTPGLSNEKLFF | TGTGCCAGTAAAACTCCGGGACTCTCTAATGAAAAACTGTTTTTT | NA | TRBV19 | NA | TRBJ1-4
CASSYSLQEPFF | TGTGCCAGCAGTTACTCTCTCCAAGAGCCTTTCTTT | NA | TRBV6-5 | once | TRBJ1-1
CTFSGGSQETQYF | TGTACATTTAGCGGGGGGTCCCAAGAGACCCAGTACTTC | TRBD2 | TRBV6-6 | NA | TRBJ2-5
CAISGERIRASSGNTIYF | TGTGCCATCAGCGGAGAACGAATCAGGGCCAGCTCTGGAAACACCATATATTTT | NA | TRBV10-3 | NA | TRBJ1-3
CASSPSRGGYEQYF | TGTGCCAGCAGCCCCAGCAGGGGTGGTTACGAGCAGTACTTC | NA | TRBV11-2 | NA | TRBJ2-7
CASSPAIAGRTGELFF | TGTGCCAGCTCACCAGCGATAGCCGGGAGGACCGGGGAGCTGTTTTTT | TRBD2 | TRBV18 | NA | TRBJ2-2
CASMAGDTYSGTEAFF | TGTGCCAGTATGGCCGGGGACACCTATTCGGGCACTGAAGCTTTCTTT | NA | TRBV19 | NA | TRBJ1-1
CASSRGGRVYNEQFF | TGTGCCAGCAGCCGCGGGGGGAGAGTCTACAATGAGCAGTTCTTC | TRBD2 | TRBV5-6 | NA | TRBJ2-1
CASSVTEYGYTF | TGTGCCAGCAGTGTCACAGAGTATGGCTACACCTTC | NA | TRBV2 | NA | TRBJ1-2
CASSSKEGTDTQYF | TGTGCCAGCAGCTCCAAGGAGGGGACAGATACGCAGTATTTT | NA | TRBV11-3 | NA | TRBJ2-3
CASSTDQGPNYGYTF | TGTGCCAGTAGTACCGACCAGGGGCCTAACTATGGCTACACCTTC | NA | TRBV19 | NA | TRBJ1-2
CASSSAAEPANYGYTF | TGTGCCAGCAGTTCAGCGGCCGAACCTGCTAACTATGGCTACACCTTC | NA | TRBV28 | NA | TRBJ1-2
CAISEGGIGFYEQYF | TGTGCCATCAGTGAGGGGGGGATTGGATTCTACGAGCAGTACTTC | NA | TRBV10-3 | NA | TRBJ2-7
CASSARQGGNNEQFF | TGTGCCAGCTCAGCGCGACAGGGGGGGAACAATGAGCAGTTCTTC | TRBD1 | TRBV14 | NA | TRBJ2-1
CATSDFPDRLGGYTF | TGTGCCACCAGTGATTTCCCGGACAGGCTAGGTGGCTACACCTTC | TRBD1 | TRBV24-1 | NA | TRBJ1-2